The 10 T cell receptor beta chains reported below all come from one sample, sequenced in a study of identical twins. TCRdb reanalysed the 5' RACE reads using MiXCR and keeps one entry per CDR3 protein. Of about 570,000 distinct CDR3 sequences in the sample, 9% to 10% were seen once. These sequences were also reported in another study, on yellow fever vaccine responses in identical twins.

Specimen: PBMCs. The receptors come from a young woman in good health.

This clonotype occurred a few times. V gene TRBV20-1 combines with J gene TRBJ2-1, with 15 bases lining up with TRBD2. Germline CDR1 DFQATT, CDR2 SNEGSKA (reference sequence). V lost 6 bases and J lost 7; bases outside the gene matches: 4. The CDR3 contains 14 residues. CDR3 nucleotides: TGCAGTGCCACAGGGACTAGCGGGAGGAATGAGCAGTTCTTC. Translated: CSATGTSGRNEQFF.

This rearrangement joins TRBV19 to TRBJ1-2, with 7 positions matching TRBD1. With V trimmed by 4 bases and J by 4 bases, 6 bases remained unmatched. The CDR3 length is 14 residues. Germline V gene sequence: CDR1 LNHDA, CDR2 SQIVND (reference sequence). CDR3 sequence (DNA): TGTGCCAGTAGTAACCCCCGGGACAGCTATGGCTACACCTTC. It is translated as CASSNPRDSYGYTF.

Comments on this clonotype: One junction end does not reproduce the germline sequence, and a read error may be involved. This chain connects TRBV6-1 to TRBJ2-2; perhaps D is TRBD1 or TRBD2 (5 bases each). Germline loops: CDR1 MNHNS, CDR2 SASEGT. This CDR3 spans 14 amino acids. CDR3 residues: CASSEALDTGELFF. The CDR3 nucleotides are TGTGCCAGCAGTGAAGCGCTGGACACCGGGGAGCTTTTTTTT.

This clonotype was seen a few times. This chain uses TRBV27 with TRBJ2-1, with TRBD2 matching over 13 bases. The CDR3 extends over 16 amino acids. CDR1 is MNHEY, CDR2 SMNVEV, per germline (reference sequence). Trimming removed 0 bases from V and 8 bases from J; junction bases left unmatched: 4. The CDR3 spells CASSLSGLAGTHEQFF. The CDR3 region has the DNA TGTGCCAGCAGTTTATCGGGACTAGCGGGAACGCATGAGCAGTTCTTC.

This clonotype was found a few times. CDR3 bases: TGCAGCGTTGAAGATCTCGTCCACACGACTTACAATGAGCAGTTCTTC. Protein sequence: CSVEDLVHTTYNEQFF. The rearrangement joins TRBV29-1 to TRBJ2-1; D not certain. Germline values: CDR1 SQVTM, CDR2 ANQGSEA. Trimming took off 0 bases at V and 4 bases at J, with 16 bases between the two ends. CDR3 length: 16 residues.

This sequence joins TRBV4-1 and TRBJ2-2; no reliable D call. Trimming took 3 bases from V and 3 from J, leaving 5 bases between them. CDR3 length: 13 amino acids. Germline CDR1 reads MGHRA; CDR2 reads YSYEKL. The CDR3 protein is CASSHADTGELFF. In DNA, the CDR3 is TGCGCCAGCAGCCACGCTGACACCGGGGAGCTGTTTTTT.

This clonotype was recorded many times. The chain carries TRBV6-2 or TRBV6-3 and TRBJ1-5; 8 bases fit TRBD1. CDR1 is MNHEY and CDR2 is SVGEGT in the germline V gene. This CDR3 has 15 residues. The V segment lost 1 base and the J segment 1 base; nucleotides outside the gene matches: 0. The CDR3 region has the DNA TGTGCCAGCAGTTACTACAGGGGGAGCAATCAGCCCCAGCATTTT. This translates into CASSYYRGSNQPQHF.

This chain's CDR3 is CASSQDRAGEATDTQYF. The CDR3 nucleotides read TGCGCCAGCAGCCAAGATCGCGCGGGAGAAGCCACAGATACGCAGTATTTT. The chain has TRBV4-3 and TRBJ2-3, with 7 bases identical to TRBD2. Looked up from germline, CDR1 is LGHNA and CDR2 is YSLEER. The CDR3 totals 17 residues. J was trimmed by 2 bases and V by 0 bases; bases with no gene match: 8.

The DNA for the CDR3 is TGTGCCAGCAGCCCAACCCCGGACTATCCCCCCACAGATACGCAGTATTTT. This sequence encodes CASSPTPDYPPTDTQYF. V gene TRBV7-3 combines with J gene TRBJ2-3; a possible D gene is TRBD2 (6 bases). Per germline, CDR1 SGHTA and CDR2 FQGTGA. The V gene lost 5 bases and the J gene lost 2 bases, with 20 bases spanning the gap. This CDR3 has 17 residues.

This clonotype was recorded at least ten times. The chain combines TRBV29-1 with TRBJ2-1; TRBD1 might be the D (5 bases). Trimming cost V 3 bases and J 8 bases, with 5 bases left between them. CDR1 SQVTM and CDR2 ANQGSEA come from the germline V gene. This CDR3 comprises 10 residues. CDR3 bases: TGCAGCGTTGACAGGGATGAGCAGTTCTTC. Translation: CSVDRDEQFF.